This TCR beta chain was sequenced in a study of cytomegalovirus exposure and HLA in healthy donors. Study as a whole: The Caucasian-associated ancestry cluster held around 76% of a few hundred genotyped donors. Overall study results and limits: Another analysis was done later, and it associated 16,951 TCR beta sequences with HLA alleles at 0.05 false discovery rate.

This CDR3 is built from 15 residues. Trimming stripped 10 bases from V and 1 base from J, with 19 bases between. From germline, CDR1 is LNHDA and CDR2 SQIVND (reference sequence). In the PCR, 60 Vbeta and 13 Jbeta primers were used. Some clones are missing from TCRdb's copy, which holds only in-frame ones; the method was immunoSEQ multiplex PCR. The sample includes under 200,000 clones, 80% of them seen just once. Worth noting for this clone: Its antigen is not known.

The source of this sequence is a man aged 35 to 55 in good health and CMV-seronegative. This chain connects TRBV19 to TRBJ1-1; tentatively, D is TRBD1 (6 bases). Input material: PBMCs. As DNA, the CDR3 is TGTGCCACCCAAAGGGGGGGATTGTCGAACACTGAAGCTTTCTTT. It is translated as CATQRGGLSNTEAFF.